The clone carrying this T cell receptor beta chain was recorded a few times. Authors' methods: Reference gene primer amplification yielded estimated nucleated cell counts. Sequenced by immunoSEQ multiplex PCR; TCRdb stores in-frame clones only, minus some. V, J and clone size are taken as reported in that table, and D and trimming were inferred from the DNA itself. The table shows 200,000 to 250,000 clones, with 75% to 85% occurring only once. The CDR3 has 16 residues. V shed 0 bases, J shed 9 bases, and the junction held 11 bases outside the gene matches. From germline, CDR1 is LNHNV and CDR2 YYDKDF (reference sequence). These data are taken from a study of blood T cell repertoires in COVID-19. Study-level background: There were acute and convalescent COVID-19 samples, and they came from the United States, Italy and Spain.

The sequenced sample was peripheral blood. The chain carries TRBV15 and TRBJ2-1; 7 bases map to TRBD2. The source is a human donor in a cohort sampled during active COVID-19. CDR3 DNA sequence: TGTGCCACCAGCAGAGATCCCGGCGGGAGAGGAGGTGAGCAGTTCTTC. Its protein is CATSRDPGGRGGEQFF.